This paragraph covers one T cell receptor beta chain sequence. Antigen specificity is unknown. This record belongs to a study of T cells in narcolepsy. Study-level findings and limits: Blood of same and different patients, but not healthy controls, reportedly held recurring autoreactive clonotypes.

The ends were cut back, 4 bases at V and 8 bases at J, with 11 bases in the middle. CDR3 size: 13 residues. CDR1 is LGHNA and CDR2 is YSLEER in the germline V gene. Clones were read by immunoSEQ multiplex PCR, and TCRdb kept only the in-frame ones, dropping some. This sample carries 25,000 to 35,000 clones, roughly nine tenths of them seen once, and the ten largest clones take more than 0.95%. Sequenced material: CD45RA- memory CD4+ T cells from PBMCs. The sequence was collected from a human donor with narcolepsy. The rearrangement links TRBV4-3 to TRBJ1-4; unclear D gene. The CDR3 nucleotides read TGCGCCAGCAGCCCCCGGACGGTCGAAAAACTGTTTTTT. Translated, it gives CASSPRTVEKLFF.